This is a list of T cell receptor beta chains from one sample in a study of shared clonotypes between healthy human individuals. Profiled with immunoSEQ multiplex PCR; TCRdb holds only in-frame clones, not every one. The repertoire consists of some 1.4 million clones, with roughly 96% occurring once and the leading ten covering roughly 1.1%. Sequences were obtained from naive CD4+ T cells sorted from blood. These receptors came from a man aged 25 to 40 in good health. CDR3s include the opening cysteine and the closing phenylalanine or tryptophan. D genes are given only for firm matches. Some rows mark clone size as missing; the rest say once, few, many or name a class of expanded clone.

D gene: -
clone size: few
J gene: TRBJ1-5
V gene: TRBV6-6
CDR3 protein: CASSQHQGGQPQHF
CDR3 DNA: TGTGCCAGCAGTCAACACCAGGGTGGACAGCCCCAGCATTTT

D gene: TRBD2
clone size: -
J gene: TRBJ2-7
V gene: TRBV6-5
CDR3 protein: CASSGGTSGTIQYF
CDR3 DNA: TGTGCCAGCAGTGGCGGGACTAGCGGGACGATCCAGTACTTC

D gene: -
clone size: -
J gene: TRBJ1-1
V gene: TRBV29-1
CDR3 protein: CSVGGWNTEAFF
CDR3 DNA: TGCAGCGTTGGGGGCTGGAACACTGAAGCTTTCTTT

D gene: -
clone size: -
J gene: TRBJ2-4
V gene: TRBV5-4
CDR3 protein: CASSLDGGSAKNIQYF
CDR3 DNA: TGTGCCAGCAGCTTGGATGGGGGAAGCGCCAAAAACATTCAGTACTTC

D gene: -
clone size: few
J gene: TRBJ2-7
V gene: TRBV6-5
CDR3 protein: CASSYGVGPTYEQYF
CDR3 DNA: TGTGCCAGCAGTTACGGGGTGGGCCCAACCTACGAGCAGTACTTC

D gene: -
clone size: -
J gene: TRBJ2-7
V gene: TRBV14
CDR3 protein: CASSQDLWDEQYF
CDR3 DNA: TGTGCCAGCAGCCAAGATCTTTGGGACGAGCAGTACTTC

D gene: -
clone size: -
J gene: TRBJ2-2
V gene: TRBV18
CDR3 protein: CASSPGAVLGTGELFF
CDR3 DNA: TGTGCCAGCTCACCAGGGGCGGTCCTAGGCACCGGGGAGCTGTTTTTT

D gene: -
clone size: -
J gene: TRBJ2-5
V gene: TRBV5-6
CDR3 protein: CASSPLGQQETQYF
CDR3 DNA: TGTGCCAGCAGCCCCCTGGGGCAGCAAGAGACCCAGTACTTC

D gene: -
clone size: -
J gene: TRBJ1-1
V gene: TRBV27
CDR3 protein: CASSSGNTEAFF
CDR3 DNA: TGTGCCAGCAGTTCGGGGAACACTGAAGCTTTCTTT

D gene: -
clone size: few
J gene: TRBJ1-2
V gene: TRBV6-1
CDR3 protein: CASVLPGTYGYTF
CDR3 DNA: TGTGCCAGCGTGTTGCCTGGGACCTATGGCTACACCTTC

D gene: TRBD2
clone size: -
J gene: TRBJ2-3
V gene: TRBV5-1
CDR3 protein: CASSSGLAGVADTQYF
CDR3 DNA: TGCGCCAGCAGCTCGGGACTAGCGGGAGTCGCGGATACGCAGTATTTT

D gene: -
clone size: -
J gene: TRBJ2-7
V gene: TRBV29-1
CDR3 protein: CSVEDLGRKRLF
CDR3 DNA: TGCAGCGTTGAAGATCTTGGACGAAAGAGGCTCTTC

D gene: -
clone size: -
J gene: TRBJ2-3
V gene: TRBV5-1
CDR3 protein: CASSLRGYGTDTQYF
CDR3 DNA: TGCGCCAGCAGCTTGAGAGGGTACGGCACAGATACGCAGTATTTT

D gene: -
clone size: -
J gene: TRBJ2-3
V gene: TRBV18
CDR3 protein: CASSPRTEADTQYF
CDR3 DNA: TGTGCCAGCTCACCACGAACTGAGGCAGATACGCAGTATTTT

D gene: TRBD1
clone size: -
J gene: TRBJ2-5
V gene: TRBV7-9
CDR3 protein: CASSLDRIDRRQETQYF
CDR3 DNA: TGTGCCAGCAGCTTGGACAGGATCGACAGGAGACAAGAGACCCAGTACTTC

D gene: TRBD1
clone size: once
J gene: TRBJ2-1
V gene: TRBV23-1
CDR3 protein: CASSQSPDRGRINEQFF
CDR3 DNA: TGCGCCAGCAGTCAATCCCCGGACAGGGGGCGAATCAATGAGCAGTTCTTC

D gene: TRBD2
clone size: -
J gene: TRBJ2-5
V gene: TRBV7-7
CDR3 protein: CASSGGLADGETQYF
CDR3 DNA: TGTGCCAGCAGCGGAGGGCTAGCGGATGGGGAGACCCAGTACTTC

D gene: -
clone size: -
J gene: TRBJ1-1
V gene: TRBV29-1
CDR3 protein: CSVRPDSNTEAFF
CDR3 DNA: TGCAGCGTTCGACCGGACAGTAACACTGAAGCTTTCTTT

D gene: -
clone size: -
J gene: TRBJ1-5
V gene: TRBV5-1
CDR3 protein: CASSLAGFNNQPQHF
CDR3 DNA: TGCGCCAGCAGCTTGGCCGGGTTCAACAATCAGCCCCAGCATTTT

D gene: TRBD1
clone size: -
J gene: TRBJ1-2
V gene: TRBV7-9
CDR3 protein: CASSRIKETGNYGYTF
CDR3 DNA: TGTGCCAGCAGCCGAATAAAAGAGACAGGGAACTATGGCTACACCTTC

D gene: -
clone size: -
J gene: TRBJ2-7
V gene: TRBV6-4
CDR3 protein: CASSDLLFTGEQYF
CDR3 DNA: TGTGCCAGCAGTGACTTACTCTTTACGGGCGAGCAGTACTTC

D gene: TRBD1
clone size: -
J gene: TRBJ2-7
V gene: TRBV6-1
CDR3 protein: CASSEVRGRLEQYF
CDR3 DNA: TGTGCCAGCAGTGAAGTTAGGGGGCGTCTGGAGCAGTACTTC

D gene: -
clone size: -
J gene: TRBJ1-2
V gene: TRBV14
CDR3 protein: CASSRARDINKYGYTF
CDR3 DNA: TGTGCCAGCAGCCGAGCCCGGGACATCAATAAGTATGGCTACACCTTC

D gene: -
clone size: -
J gene: TRBJ2-2
V gene: TRBV9
CDR3 protein: CASSVVGANTGELFF
CDR3 DNA: TGTGCCAGCAGCGTAGTCGGGGCGAACACCGGGGAGCTGTTTTTT

D gene: TRBD1
clone size: -
J gene: TRBJ2-7
V gene: TRBV14
CDR3 protein: CASSRFPGQGRYEQYF
CDR3 DNA: TGTGCCAGCAGCCGATTCCCGGGACAGGGAAGATACGAGCAGTACTTC

D gene: TRBD1
clone size: -
J gene: TRBJ2-7
V gene: TRBV6-5
CDR3 protein: CASSEGQGRSYEQYF
CDR3 DNA: TGTGCCAGCAGCGAGGGACAGGGCCGCTCCTACGAGCAGTACTTC

D gene: -
clone size: -
J gene: TRBJ2-3
V gene: TRBV18
CDR3 protein: CASSPVGKADTQYF
CDR3 DNA: TGTGCCAGCTCACCTGTAGGGAAGGCAGATACGCAGTATTTT

D gene: -
clone size: -
J gene: TRBJ1-1
V gene: TRBV29-1
CDR3 protein: CSVVTMGGSRAFF
CDR3 DNA: TGCAGCGTTGTAACAATGGGCGGGAGTAGGGCTTTCTTT

D gene: TRBD2
clone size: -
J gene: TRBJ2-1
V gene: TRBV9
CDR3 protein: CASSVVASGRTNEQFF
CDR3 DNA: TGTGCCAGCAGCGTAGTGGCTAGCGGGAGGACCAATGAGCAGTTCTTC

D gene: TRBD2
clone size: -
J gene: TRBJ2-7
V gene: TRBV28
CDR3 protein: CASSLRTSGYEQYF
CDR3 DNA: TGTGCCAGCAGTCTCCGGACTAGCGGCTACGAGCAGTACTTC

D gene: -
clone size: -
J gene: TRBJ1-4
V gene: TRBV28
CDR3 protein: CASSPRFSEKLFF
CDR3 DNA: TGTGCCAGCAGTCCTCGGTTCTCGGAGAAACTGTTTTTT

D gene: TRBD2
clone size: -
J gene: TRBJ2-3
V gene: TRBV27
CDR3 protein: CASRNGLVVTDTQYF
CDR3 DNA: TGTGCCAGCAGGAATGGACTAGTAGTTACAGATACGCAGTATTTT

D gene: -
clone size: -
J gene: TRBJ2-1
V gene: TRBV4-1
CDR3 protein: CASSSPTGLTGEQFF
CDR3 DNA: TGCGCCAGCAGCTCCCCGACGGGGCTGACTGGCGAGCAGTTCTTC

D gene: TRBD1
clone size: -
J gene: TRBJ2-1
V gene: TRBV9
CDR3 protein: CASSVADRVNEQFF
CDR3 DNA: TGTGCCAGCAGCGTAGCGGACAGGGTCAATGAGCAGTTCTTC

D gene: -
clone size: -
J gene: TRBJ1-3
V gene: TRBV5-1
CDR3 protein: CASSLEGISGNTIYF
CDR3 DNA: TGCGCCAGCAGCTTGGAAGGGATCTCTGGAAACACCATATATTTT

D gene: -
clone size: -
J gene: TRBJ2-7
V gene: TRBV28
CDR3 protein: CASRRQGRERGEQYF
CDR3 DNA: TGTGCCAGCAGGCGCCAGGGGCGGGAGAGGGGCGAGCAGTACTTC

D gene: TRBD1
clone size: -
J gene: TRBJ1-2
V gene: TRBV28
CDR3 protein: CASRRQGNTNYGYTF
CDR3 DNA: TGTGCCAGCAGAAGACAGGGCAATACTAACTATGGCTACACCTTC

D gene: -
clone size: -
J gene: TRBJ1-2
V gene: TRBV6-5
CDR3 protein: CASRTTDGYTF
CDR3 DNA: TGTGCCAGCAGGACCACGGATGGCTACACCTTC

D gene: -
clone size: -
J gene: TRBJ2-3
V gene: TRBV5-1
CDR3 protein: CASSAGLINTDTQYF
CDR3 DNA: TGCGCCAGCAGCGCAGGACTAATAAACACAGATACGCAGTATTTT